What follows is one T cell receptor (beta chain) and its context. Its target is not known. This sample also contains other DNA sequences that code for the same CDR3. This record belongs to a study of cytomegalovirus exposure and HLA in healthy donors. Germline loops: CDR1 SEHNR, CDR2 FQNEAQ (reference sequence). The CDR3 runs to 13 residues. V was cut by 3 bases and J by 1 base, with 6 bases left in between. PCR involved 60 Vbeta and 13 Jbeta primers. Produced via immunoSEQ multiplex PCR; TCRdb's table is partial and in-frame only. The repertoire has under 150,000 clones, 82% of them found once; the top ten carry 2.5%. General study points: Across donors, sequencing depth was assumed by presence/absence analyses to be roughly uniform. Evidence from a later analysis indicated that most CMV-associated TCR beta chains looked HLA-restricted. Several of the most significant clusters were apparently associated with common viral pathogens in a later analysis. Cytomegalovirus-associated status was assigned to around 160 TCR beta chains.

The chain recombines TRBV7-9 with TRBJ1-1, with a tentative D call TRBD1 (6 bases). This sequence originates from a woman aged 18-29 years in good health and CMV-seronegative. The sequenced sample consisted of PBMCs. As DNA, the CDR3 is TGTGCCAGCAGCTTGACAGGGAACACTGAAGCTTTCTTT. Its translation is CASSLTGNTEAFF.